Below, 20 T cell receptor beta chains from the same sample are listed, as sequenced in a study of post-analysis software for immune sequencing data. Findings and caveats of the study: There were a few TRBV segments more frequent in patients than controls, and TRBV5-6, TRBV5-1 and TRBV20-1 were among them.

Their antigens are not known. cDNA libraries of TCR beta carried unique molecular identifiers. A single record per CDR3 protein comes from TCRdb applying MiXCR to the PCR reads. Of 700,000 to 900,000 distinct CDR3 sequences in the sample, 46% are singletons; the top ten hold roughly 4.9%. Sequencing was performed on blood. These receptor sequences come from a girl aged 10-17 years with multiple sclerosis.

This clonotype has only a few counts. Here the CDR3 reads CASSHRTGDYNEQFF. CDR3 DNA: TGCGCCAGCAGCCATAGGACAGGGGACTACAATGAGCAGTTCTTC. The V call is TRBV4-3, the J call TRBJ2-1; 9 bases are a match to TRBD1. The CDR3 totals 15 residues. Germline loops: CDR1 LGHNA, CDR2 YSLEER. V was clipped by 3 bases and J by 3 bases; unmatched bases: 3.

In DNA, the CDR3 is TGTGCCAGCAGCGACGGGACGGCCGCGAATTCACCCCTCCACTTT. Protein product: CASSDGTAANSPLHF. This chain connects TRBV9 to TRBJ1-6; possibly TRBD1 for D (5 bases). The CDR3 has 15 residues. From germline, CDR1 is SGDLS and CDR2 YYNGEE. V was shortened by 3 bases and J by 7 bases, with 14 bases between the two germline ends.

The gene calls are TRBV7-2 and TRBJ2-7; tentatively, D is TRBD1 (6 bases). Trimming left V 1 base short and J 2 bases short, with 21 bases between. Germline V gives CDR1 SGHTA, CDR2 FQGNSA. This CDR3 spans 18 amino acids. CDR3 bases: TGTGCCAGCAGCTTAGATCTTTTATCCGGGACAAGGCCCTACGAGCAGTACTTC. This sequence encodes CASSLDLLSGTRPYEQYF.

In its sample, this clonotype was seen once. The rearrangement links TRBV6-1 to TRBJ2-1, with 11 bases aligning to TRBD2. J gave up 5 bases and V 4 bases, and 7 bases lay outside the gene matches. From germline, CDR1 is MNHNS and CDR2 SASEGT. CDR3 length equals 16 residues. The CDR3 DNA sequence: TGTGCCAGCAGTGTCCTAGCGGGAGGTCTACACAATGAGCAGTTCTTC. It translates to CASSVLAGGLHNEQFF.

Comments on this clonotype: One end of the junction varies from germline; a read error may be responsible. The rearrangement joins TRBV7-2 to TRBJ2-5, with D possibly TRBD2 on 6 matching bases. Germline CDR1 reads SGHTA; CDR2 reads FQGNSA. This CDR3 is built from 14 residues. CDR3 residues: CVSSLVTTGGEQYF. DNA for the CDR3: TGTGTCAGCAGCTTAGTGACCACCGGGGGTGAGCAGTACTTC.

The chain carries TRBV2 and TRBJ2-1, with 8 bases aligning to TRBD1. The V segment lost 7 bases and the J segment 9 bases; nucleotides outside the gene matches: 8. Germline values: CDR1 SNHLY, CDR2 FYNNEI. The CDR3 has 13 amino acids. The DNA for the CDR3 is TGTGCCAGCAATGGACAGGGAGTCGGTGAGCAGTTCTTC. Protein sequence: CASNGQGVGEQFF.

This chain uses TRBV7-2 with TRBJ2-1; 7 nucleotides agree with TRBD2. In germline, CDR1 is SGHTA, CDR2 FQGNSA. The trim removed 3 bases at V and 9 bases at J, leaving 11 bases unmatched. The CDR3 covers 15 residues. In DNA, the CDR3 is TGTGCCAGCAGCTTGAGCGGGGAAACGAGGGGTGAGCAGTTCTTC. Its protein is CASSLSGETRGEQFF.

The gene calls are TRBV7-2 and TRBJ2-6; D not resolved. Looked up from germline, CDR1 is SGHTA and CDR2 is FQGNSA. The germline V and J ends were trimmed by 6 bases and 3 bases, with 9 bases remaining between them. This CDR3 contains 14 residues. The CDR3 sequence is CASSLIGGANVLTF. DNA for the CDR3: TGTGCCAGCAGTCTTATAGGTGGGGCCAACGTCCTGACTTTC.

The V and J genes are TRBV6-5 and TRBJ2-7, with 10 bases identical to TRBD1. This CDR3 has 16 amino acids. Germline lookup yields CDR1 MNHEY and CDR2 SVGAGI. The junction had 13 bases not matched to a gene; V was cut back by 6 bases and J by 5 bases. The CDR3 loop reads CASRLTGTGVPNEQYF. In DNA form, the CDR3 reads TGTGCCAGCAGGCTGACCGGGACAGGGGTCCCCAACGAGCAGTACTTC.

Of note for this clonotype: Germline is not matched at one junction end, which may reflect a read error. This sequence joins TRBV27 and TRBJ1-2; a weak D match, TRBD1 (5 bases). CDR3 size: 15 residues. Germline lookup yields CDR1 MNHEY and CDR2 SMNVEV (reference sequence). The CDR3 nucleotides are TGTGCCAGCAGTTTTGGCGGAAGAGGGGACTATGGTTACACCTTC. This translates into CASSFGGRGDYGYTF.

Only a few counts were recorded for this clonotype. The chain uses TRBV20-1 and TRBJ2-1, with 7 positions matching TRBD1. CDR3 size: 15 residues. Germline V gene sequence: CDR1 DFQATT, CDR2 SNEGSKA (reference sequence). With 0 bases clipped from V and 8 bases from J, the junction kept 10 bases outside the gene matches. The DNA for the CDR3 is TGCAGTGCTAGAGATTGGCGGAACAGGGGCGATGAGCAGTTCTTC. Translating it yields CSARDWRNRGDEQFF.

This clonotype was recorded once. The chain employs TRBV5-4 and TRBJ1-1; TRBD1 is a possible D gene (6 bases). Trimming cost V 4 bases and J 3 bases, with 16 bases left between them. The CDR3 runs 15 residues. Germline CDR1 and CDR2: SGHNT and YYREEE (reference sequence). CDR3: CASSVGGAVDTEAFF. For the CDR3, the DNA is TGTGCCAGCAGCGTTGGGGGGGCCGTTGACACTGAAGCTTTCTTT.

This clonotype was recorded a few times. The chain is built from TRBV6-1 and TRBJ2-3, with 8 bases identical to TRBD2. From germline, CDR1 is MNHNS and CDR2 SASEGT. The ends lost 3 bases at V and 1 base at J; junction bases unmatched: 3. The length of the CDR3 is 15 residues. The CDR3 protein is CASSESGGRTDTQYF. The DNA of the CDR3 is TGTGCCAGCAGTGAGAGCGGGGGACGCACAGATACGCAGTATTTT.

The chain joins TRBV15 to TRBJ1-5; 7 positions match TRBD1. The ends lost 3 bases at V and 1 base at J; junction bases unmatched: 9. Germline V gives CDR1 LNHNV, CDR2 YYDKDF (reference sequence). The CDR3 runs 17 residues. The chain's CDR3 is CATSSVRQGSSNQPQHF. CDR3 nucleotide sequence: TGTGCCACCAGCAGTGTCAGACAGGGTTCGAGCAATCAGCCCCAGCATTTT.

This rearrangement joins TRBV15 to TRBJ2-5; D remains ambiguous. The CDR3 consists of 12 residues. V lost 1 base and J lost 7, with 7 bases in between. From germline, CDR1 is LNHNV and CDR2 YYDKDF (reference sequence). In DNA, the CDR3 is TGTGCCACCAGCAGAGGGGGTGGGACCCAGTACTTC. Its translation: CATSRGGGTQYF.

CDR3 sequence: CSVAGTSGSTNEQFF. CDR3 nucleotides: TGCAGCGTAGCCGGTACTAGCGGGAGTACGAATGAGCAGTTCTTC. The chain recombines TRBV29-1 with TRBJ2-1; 11 nucleotides agree with TRBD2. This CDR3 contains 15 residues. CDR1 and CDR2 from the germline V gene are SQVTM and ANQGSEA. Trimming cost V 6 bases and J 7 bases; bases outside gene matches: 11.

The chain joins TRBV7-9 to TRBJ1-1; TRBD1 matches at 8 bases. With V trimmed by 5 bases and J by 0 bases, 8 bases remained unmatched. The germline CDR1 and CDR2 sequences are SEHNR and FQNEAQ (reference sequence). The CDR3 is 16 amino acids. The CDR3 DNA reads TGTGCCAGCAGCCCCGGACAGGGCCCCATGAACACTGAAGCTTTCTTT. Translating gives CASSPGQGPMNTEAFF.

This clonotype was observed a handful of times. This sequence joins TRBV20-1 and TRBJ2-7; D uncertain. Trimming pared 0 bases from V and 0 bases from J, leaving 9 bases between. The CDR3 extends over 14 amino acids. CDR1 is DFQATT, CDR2 SNEGSKA, per germline (reference sequence). CDR3 protein: CSARDRRSSYEQYF. For the CDR3, the DNA is TGCAGTGCTAGAGATCGCAGGAGCTCCTACGAGCAGTACTTC.

This clonotype appeared a few times. J is TRBJ2-3 and V is TRBV15; 8 nucleotides agree with TRBD1. Trimming cost V 4 bases and J 2 bases; bases outside gene matches: 5. Germline V gene sequence: CDR1 LNHNV, CDR2 YYDKDF (reference sequence). The CDR3 has 15 amino acids. The CDR3: CATSTRQGPTDTQYF. CDR3 bases: TGTGCCACCAGCACCCGACAGGGGCCCACAGATACGCAGTATTTT.

The chain is built from TRBV7-2 and TRBJ2-2, with D possibly TRBD2 on 6 matching bases. The CDR3 has 17 amino acids. Trimming removed 5 bases from V and 0 bases from J, with 16 bases in between. Germline CDR1 is SGHTA and CDR2 is FQGNSA. This CDR3 is CASSERGWYSNTGELFF. The CDR3 DNA reads as TGTGCCAGCAGCGAACGGGGGTGGTATTCGAACACCGGGGAGCTGTTTTTT.